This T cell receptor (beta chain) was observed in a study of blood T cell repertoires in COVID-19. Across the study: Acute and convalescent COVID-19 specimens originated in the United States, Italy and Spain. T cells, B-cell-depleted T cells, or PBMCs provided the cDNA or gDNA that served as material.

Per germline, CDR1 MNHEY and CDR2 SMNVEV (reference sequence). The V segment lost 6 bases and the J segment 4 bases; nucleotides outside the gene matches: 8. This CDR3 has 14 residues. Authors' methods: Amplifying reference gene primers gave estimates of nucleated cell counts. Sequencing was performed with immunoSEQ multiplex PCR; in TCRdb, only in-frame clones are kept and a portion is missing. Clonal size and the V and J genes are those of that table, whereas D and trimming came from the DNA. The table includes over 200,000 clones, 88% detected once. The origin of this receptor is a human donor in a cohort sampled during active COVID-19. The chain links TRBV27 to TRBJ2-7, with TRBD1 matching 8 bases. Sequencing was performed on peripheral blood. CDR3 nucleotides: TGTGCCAGCAGGGACAGGGAGTATCCGTACGAGCAGTACTTC. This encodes CASRDREYPYEQYF.